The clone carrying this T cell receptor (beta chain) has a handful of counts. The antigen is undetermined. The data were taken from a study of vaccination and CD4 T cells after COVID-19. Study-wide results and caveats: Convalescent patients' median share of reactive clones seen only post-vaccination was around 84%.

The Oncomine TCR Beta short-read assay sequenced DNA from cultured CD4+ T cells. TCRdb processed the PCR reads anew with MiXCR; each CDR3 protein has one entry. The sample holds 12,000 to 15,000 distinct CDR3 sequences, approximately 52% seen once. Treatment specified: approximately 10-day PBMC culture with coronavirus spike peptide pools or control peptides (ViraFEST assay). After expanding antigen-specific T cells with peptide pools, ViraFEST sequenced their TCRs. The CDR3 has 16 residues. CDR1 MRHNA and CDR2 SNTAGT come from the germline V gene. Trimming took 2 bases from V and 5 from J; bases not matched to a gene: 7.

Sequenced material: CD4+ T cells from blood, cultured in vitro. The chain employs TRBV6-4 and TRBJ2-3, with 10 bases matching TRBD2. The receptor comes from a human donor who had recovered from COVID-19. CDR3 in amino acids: CASSDGVAGGEDTQYF. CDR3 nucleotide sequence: TGTGCCAGCAGTGACGGGGTAGCGGGGGGCGAAGATACGCAGTATTTT.